The 14 T cell receptor beta chains reported below all come from one sample, sequenced in a study of T cell responses to AZD1222 COVID-19 vaccine. Profiling relied on immunoSEQ multiplex PCR, and the TCRdb table lists in-frame clones only, not all of them. The top ten clones hold about 1% of a sample with over 150,000 clones, around 93% of them seen once. This specimen consisted of peripheral blood, obtained 28 days after the second dose of the MenACWY control vaccine. These receptor sequences come from an adult who received the MenACWY meningococcal vaccine as a control.

This chain links TRBV28 with TRBJ1-3, with no clear D. The CDR3 length is 15 residues. Germline CDR1 MDHEN, CDR2 SYDVKM. Trimming cost V 7 bases and J 0 bases, with 13 bases left between them. The CDR3 bases are TGTGCCAGCATCCCGTTGGTACCCTCTGGAAACACCATATATTTT. Its protein product is CASIPLVPSGNTIYF. The full variable domain, rest sourced from reference TRBV28 and TRBJ1-3, is DVKVTQSSRYLVKRTGEKVFLECVQDMDHENMFWYRQDPGLGLRLIYFSYDVKMKEKGDIPEGYSVSREKKERFSLILESASTNQTSMYLCASIPLVPSGNTIYFGEGSWLTVV.

V usage is TRBV5-4 and J usage is TRBJ1-2; tentatively, D is TRBD1 (5 bases). The germline CDR1 and CDR2 sequences are SGHNT and YYREEE (reference sequence). V lost 0 bases to trimming and J lost 8 bases, with 11 bases between them. CDR3 length: 13 amino acids. The CDR3 DNA sequence: TGTGCCAGCAGCTTGGATGGACAACAGGGCTACACCTTC. It encodes CASSLDGQQGYTF.

The chain couples TRBV6-6 to TRBJ1-4, with 7 positions matching TRBD1. CDR1 and CDR2 from the germline V gene are MNHNY and SVGAGI (reference sequence). The J segment lost 7 bases and the V segment lost 5 bases, leaving 10 bases of the junction unmatched. CDR3 length: 15 residues. CDR3 DNA: TGTGCCAGCAGTCCCCCCGGGACAGTCTCTGAAAAACTGTTTTTT. Its protein product is CASSPPGTVSEKLFF.

Concerning this clone itself: Different DNA sequences within this sample yield the same CDR3. V usage is TRBV3-1 (or the pseudogene TRBV3-2) and J usage is TRBJ1-3; D is undetermined. Trimming stripped 4 bases from V and 0 bases from J, with 4 bases between. Per germline, CDR1 LGHDT and CDR2 YNNKEL (reference sequence). This CDR3 spans 13 amino acids. CDR3 bases: TGTGCCAGCAGCCTTAGCTCTGGAAACACCATATATTTT. Protein product: CASSLSSGNTIYF.

The genes are TRBV19 and TRBJ1-2; D is unresolved. Trimming pared 1 base from V and 0 bases from J, leaving 3 bases between. Germline CDR1 LNHDA, CDR2 SQIVND (reference sequence). This CDR3 region has 13 residues. The CDR3 DNA follows: TGTGCCAGTAGTATAGGGACTAACTATGGCTACACCTTC. This codes for CASSIGTNYGYTF. Drawing the rest from reference TRBV19 and TRBJ1-2, the complete variable domain is DGGITQSPKYLFRKEGQNVTLSCEQNLNHDAMYWYRQDPGQGLRLIYYSQIVNDFQKGDIAEGYSVSREKKESFPLTVTSAQKNPTAFYLCASSIGTNYGYTFGSGTRLTVV.

The chain is built from TRBV19 and TRBJ2-3; perhaps D is TRBD1 or TRBD2 (6 bases each). Germline values: CDR1 LNHDA, CDR2 SQIVND (reference sequence). CDR3 length: 14 amino acids. V lost 5 bases, J lost 2 bases, and 11 bases lay in between. Here the CDR3 DNA reads TGTGCCAGTAGTCTAGGGGGGATCACAGATACGCAGTATTTT. It yields the protein CASSLGGITDTQYF.

The sample holds one count of this clone. The chain has TRBV24-1 and TRBJ1-5; D uncertain. The germline gives CDR1 KGHDR, CDR2 SFDVKD. Trimming took 1 base from V and 9 from J, leaving 12 bases between them. The CDR3 spans 14 residues. In nucleotides, the CDR3 is TGTGCCACCAGTGATTTCGGAACAACCGGGCCCCAGCATTTT. It yields the protein CATSDFGTTGPQHF.

The gene calls are TRBV13 and TRBJ1-5; 9 nucleotides align to TRBD1. This CDR3 has 13 residues. Unmatched junction bases numbered 3, after V lost 5 bases and J lost 7 bases. Looked up from germline, CDR1 is PRHDT and CDR2 is FYEKMQ (reference sequence). DNA of the CDR3: TGTGCCAGCAGCCGGGACAGGGTGCAGCCCCAGCATTTT. Encoded protein: CASSRDRVQPQHF.

The chain has TRBV30 and TRBJ1-2; a weak D match, TRBD1 (6 bases). Germline V lookup: CDR1 GTSNPN, CDR2 SVGIG (reference sequence). Trimming stripped 4 bases from V and 7 bases from J, with 13 bases between. The CDR3 is made up of 12 amino acids. The CDR3 spells CAWTAGAGGYTF. As DNA, the CDR3 is TGTGCCTGGACCGCGGGGGCGGGTGGCTACACCTTC.

The gene calls are TRBV24-1 and TRBJ2-7, with D perhaps matching TRBD1 (5 bases). Trimming left V 4 bases short and J 6 bases short, with 18 bases between. Germline V gives CDR1 KGHDR, CDR2 SFDVKD. CDR3 length: 15 residues. CDR3 amino acids: CATSDSRQFLGEQYF. CDR3 DNA sequence: TGTGCCACCAGTGACTCTCGACAGTTTCTAGGCGAGCAGTACTTC.

The chain recombines TRBV12-3 or TRBV12-4 with TRBJ1-1; no firm D call. V dropped 3 bases and J dropped 1 base, with 6 bases sitting between them. The CDR3 is 13 amino acids. The CDR3 DNA sequence: TGTGCCAGCAGTTTGTCCAGGAACACTGAAGCTTTCTTT. Protein product: CASSLSRNTEAFF.

The V gene is TRBV4-3, the J gene TRBJ1-2; a possible D gene is TRBD1 (5 bases). CDR3 length: 15 amino acids. Trimming removed 0 bases from V and 6 bases from J, with 14 bases in between. From germline, CDR1 is LGHNA and CDR2 YSLEER. In DNA form, the CDR3 reads TGCGCCAGCAGCCAAGATTTGTTTGGGGGAAATGGCTACACCTTC. The encoded protein is CASSQDLFGGNGYTF.

The chain recombines TRBV6-5 with TRBJ1-2; D perhaps matches TRBD1 (6 bases). V gave up 5 bases and J gave up 4 bases, with 14 bases separating them. Germline CDR1 is MNHEY and CDR2 is SVGAGI. The CDR3 has 14 amino acids. CDR3 sequence: CASSRYRAAYGYTF. The CDR3 DNA follows: TGTGCCAGCAGTCGCTACAGGGCAGCCTATGGCTACACCTTC.

The V call is TRBV6-6, the J call TRBJ1-2; possible D gene TRBD1, 5 bases. The germline gives CDR1 MNHNY, CDR2 SVGAGI (reference sequence). V lost 6 bases and J 4 bases, leaving 9 bases between the germline ends. This CDR3 region has 12 residues. CDR3 sequence: CASREQVYGYTF. CDR3 DNA sequence: TGTGCCAGCAGGGAACAGGTCTATGGCTACACCTTC.